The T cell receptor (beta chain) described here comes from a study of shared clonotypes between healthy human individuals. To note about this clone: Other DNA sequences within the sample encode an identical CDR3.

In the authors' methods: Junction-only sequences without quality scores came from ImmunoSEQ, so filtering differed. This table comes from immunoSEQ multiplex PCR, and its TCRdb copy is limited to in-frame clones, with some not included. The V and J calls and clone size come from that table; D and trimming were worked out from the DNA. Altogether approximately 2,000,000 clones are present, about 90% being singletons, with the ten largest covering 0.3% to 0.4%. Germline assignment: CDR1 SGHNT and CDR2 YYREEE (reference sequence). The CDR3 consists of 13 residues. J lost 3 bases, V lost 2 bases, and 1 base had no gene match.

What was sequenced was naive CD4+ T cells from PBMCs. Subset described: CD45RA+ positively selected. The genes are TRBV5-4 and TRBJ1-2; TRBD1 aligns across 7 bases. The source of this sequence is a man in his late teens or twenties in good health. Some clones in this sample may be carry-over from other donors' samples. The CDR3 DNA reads TGTGCCAGCAGCTTCCAGGGGGACTATGGCTACACCTTC. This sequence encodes CASSFQGDYGYTF.